Sequencing of this T cell receptor beta chain was carried out in a study of read filtering for tumor transcriptome and immune sequencing. On the study more broadly: R-ISS stage counts were eight or nine for I, about 17 for II, about seven for III.

This clonotype was recorded many times. The CDR3 totals 15 residues. After removal of 4 bases from V and 2 bases from J, the junction contained 4 bases not matched to a gene. CDR1 and CDR2 from the germline V gene are SGHRS and YFSETQ. Molecular barcoded adaptors covering alpha/delta and beta/gamma chains were used on about 0.4 ug RNA. One entry per CDR3 protein results from TCRdb running MiXCR on the reads. The data hold approximately 40,000 distinct CDR3 sequences, with about 13% observed a single time. What was sequenced was a population of CD138-negative cells sorted from bone marrow. This TCR came from a donor aged 40 or older with multiple myeloma. The chain links TRBV5-1 to TRBJ2-3, with 10 bases matching TRBD2. CDR3: CASSTGLAATDTQYF. In nucleotides, the CDR3 is TGCGCCAGCAGCACCGGACTAGCGGCCACAGATACGCAGTATTTT.